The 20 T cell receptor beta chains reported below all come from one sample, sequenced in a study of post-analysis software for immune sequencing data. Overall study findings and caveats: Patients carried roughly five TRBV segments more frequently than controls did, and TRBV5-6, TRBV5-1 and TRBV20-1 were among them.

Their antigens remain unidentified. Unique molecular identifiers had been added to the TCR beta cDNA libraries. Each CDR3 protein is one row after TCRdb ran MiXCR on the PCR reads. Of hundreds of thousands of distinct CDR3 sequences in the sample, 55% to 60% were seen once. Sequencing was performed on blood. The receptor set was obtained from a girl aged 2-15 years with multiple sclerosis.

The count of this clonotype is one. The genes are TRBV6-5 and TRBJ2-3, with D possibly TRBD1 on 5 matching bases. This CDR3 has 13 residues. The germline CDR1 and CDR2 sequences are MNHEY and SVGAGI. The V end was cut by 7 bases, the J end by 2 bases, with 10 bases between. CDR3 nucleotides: TGTGCCAGCACCAAGGGGCACACAGATACGCAGTATTTT. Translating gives CASTKGHTDTQYF.

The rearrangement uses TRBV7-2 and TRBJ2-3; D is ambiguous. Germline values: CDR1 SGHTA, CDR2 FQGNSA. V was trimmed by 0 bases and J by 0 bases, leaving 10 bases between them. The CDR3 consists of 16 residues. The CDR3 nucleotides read TGTGCCAGCAGCTTAGCTCGGAGCGCTAGCACAGATACGCAGTATTTT. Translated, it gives CASSLARSASTDTQYF.

The CDR3 spells CASSEYRARDIQYF. The CDR3 DNA reads as TGCGCCAGCAGTGAGTACCGGGCTCGGGACATTCAGTACTTC. The gene calls are TRBV10-1 and TRBJ2-4; D ambiguous. Trimming stripped 1 base from V and 8 bases from J, with 12 bases between. The length of the CDR3 is 14 residues. From germline, CDR1 is WNHNN and CDR2 SYGVQD (reference sequence).

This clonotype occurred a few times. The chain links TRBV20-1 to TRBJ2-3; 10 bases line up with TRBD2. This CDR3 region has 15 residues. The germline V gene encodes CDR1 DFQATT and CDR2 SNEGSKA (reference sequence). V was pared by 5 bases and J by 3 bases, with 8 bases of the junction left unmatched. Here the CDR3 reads CSAQQREGGTDTQYF. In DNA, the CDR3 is TGCAGTGCTCAACAGCGGGAGGGAGGAACAGATACGCAGTATTTT.

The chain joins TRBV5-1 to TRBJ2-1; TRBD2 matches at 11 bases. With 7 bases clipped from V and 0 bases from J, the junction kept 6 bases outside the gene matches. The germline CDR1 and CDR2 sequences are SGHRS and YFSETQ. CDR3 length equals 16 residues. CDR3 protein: CASGTSGTSSYNEQFF. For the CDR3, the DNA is TGCGCCAGCGGGACTAGCGGTACTAGCTCCTACAATGAGCAGTTCTTC.

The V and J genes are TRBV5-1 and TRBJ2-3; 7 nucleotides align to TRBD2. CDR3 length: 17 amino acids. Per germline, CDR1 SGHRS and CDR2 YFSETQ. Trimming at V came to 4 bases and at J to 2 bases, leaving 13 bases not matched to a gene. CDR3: CASSPGLDRAPTDTQYF. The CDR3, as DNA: TGCGCCAGCAGCCCTGGACTAGATCGAGCCCCCACAGATACGCAGTATTTT.

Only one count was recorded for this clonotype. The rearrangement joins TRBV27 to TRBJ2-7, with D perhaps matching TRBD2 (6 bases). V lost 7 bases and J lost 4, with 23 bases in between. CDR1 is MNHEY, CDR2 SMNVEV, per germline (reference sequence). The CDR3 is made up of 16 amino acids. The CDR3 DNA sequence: TGTGCCAGCACCCCCTTTGTGGTCGGGGGAATATACGAGCAGTACTTC. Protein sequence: CASTPFVVGGIYEQYF.

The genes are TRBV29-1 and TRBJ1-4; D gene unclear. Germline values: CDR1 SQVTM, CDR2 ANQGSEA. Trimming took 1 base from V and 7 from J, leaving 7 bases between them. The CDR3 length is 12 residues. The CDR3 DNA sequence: TGCAGCGTTGAAGGGGGAAGTGAAAAACTGTTTTTT. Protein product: CSVEGGSEKLFF.

Here the CDR3 DNA reads TGTGCCAGCAGCTTGGAGGGCAGGGAGGGCTATGGCTACACCTTC. Translation: CASSLEGREGYGYTF. The chain links TRBV5-6 to TRBJ1-2, with a weak D call TRBD1 (5 bases). Germline CDR1 SGHDT, CDR2 YYEEEE. Deletions cut 0 bases from V and 4 bases from J, with 13 bases between. CDR3 length: 15 amino acids.

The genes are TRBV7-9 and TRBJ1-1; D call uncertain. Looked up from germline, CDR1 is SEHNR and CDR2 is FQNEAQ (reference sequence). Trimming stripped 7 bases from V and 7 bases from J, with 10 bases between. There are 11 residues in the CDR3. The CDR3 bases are TGTGCCAGCATGGGTGAGCGTGAAGCTTTCTTT. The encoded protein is CASMGEREAFF.

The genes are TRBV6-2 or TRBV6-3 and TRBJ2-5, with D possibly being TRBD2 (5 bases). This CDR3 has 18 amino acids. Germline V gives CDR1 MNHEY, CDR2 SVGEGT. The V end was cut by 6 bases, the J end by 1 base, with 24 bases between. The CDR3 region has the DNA TGTGCCAGCAGCTCGGCCCAGCTCGGCGGGTGGGGCCAAGAGACCCAGTACTTC. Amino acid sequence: CASSSAQLGGWGQETQYF.

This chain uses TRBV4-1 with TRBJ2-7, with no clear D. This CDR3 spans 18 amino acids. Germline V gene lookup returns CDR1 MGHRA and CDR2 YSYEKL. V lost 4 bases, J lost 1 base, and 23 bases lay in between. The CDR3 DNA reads TGCGCCAGCAGCCCGATGGGTCTCATGGCAGGCGGTTCCTACGAGCAGTACTTC. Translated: CASSPMGLMAGGSYEQYF.

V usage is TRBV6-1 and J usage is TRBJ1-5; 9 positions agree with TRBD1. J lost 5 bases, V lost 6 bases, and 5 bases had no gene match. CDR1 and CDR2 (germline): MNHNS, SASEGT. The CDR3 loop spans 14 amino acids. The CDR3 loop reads CASSLTGGDQPQHF. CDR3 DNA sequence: TGTGCCAGCAGCTTGACAGGGGGTGATCAGCCCCAGCATTTT.

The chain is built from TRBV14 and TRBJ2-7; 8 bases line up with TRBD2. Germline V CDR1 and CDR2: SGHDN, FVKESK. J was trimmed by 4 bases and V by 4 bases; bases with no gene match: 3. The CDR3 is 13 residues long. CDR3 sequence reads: CASSRGGRYEQYF. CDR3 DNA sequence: TGTGCCAGCAGCCGCGGGGGGCGATACGAGCAGTACTTC.

CDR3: CSATGTETQYF. The CDR3 region has the DNA TGCAGTGCTACGGGAACTGAGACCCAGTACTTC. The V call is TRBV20-1, the J call TRBJ2-5; D perhaps matches TRBD2 (5 bases). V lost 4 bases, J lost 5 bases, and 8 bases lay in between. Germline V CDR1 and CDR2: DFQATT, SNEGSKA (reference sequence). The CDR3 runs 11 residues.

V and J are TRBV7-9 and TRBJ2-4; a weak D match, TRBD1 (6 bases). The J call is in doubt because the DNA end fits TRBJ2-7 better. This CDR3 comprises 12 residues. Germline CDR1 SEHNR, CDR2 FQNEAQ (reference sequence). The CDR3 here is CASSSLQGEQYF. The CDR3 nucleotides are TGTGCCAGCAGCTCTTTACAGGGCGAGCAGTACTTC.

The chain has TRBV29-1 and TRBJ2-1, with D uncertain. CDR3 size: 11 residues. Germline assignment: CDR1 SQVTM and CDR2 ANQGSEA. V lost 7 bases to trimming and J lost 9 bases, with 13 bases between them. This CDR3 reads CSGILAFEQFF. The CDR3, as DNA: TGCAGCGGGATATTAGCATTTGAGCAGTTCTTC.

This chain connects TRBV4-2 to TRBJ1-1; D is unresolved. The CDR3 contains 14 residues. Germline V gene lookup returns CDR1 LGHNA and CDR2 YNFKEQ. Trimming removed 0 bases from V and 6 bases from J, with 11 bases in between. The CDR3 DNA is TGTGCCAGCAGCCAAGATGGTCGGGGAGCTGAAGCTTTCTTT. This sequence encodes CASSQDGRGAEAFF.

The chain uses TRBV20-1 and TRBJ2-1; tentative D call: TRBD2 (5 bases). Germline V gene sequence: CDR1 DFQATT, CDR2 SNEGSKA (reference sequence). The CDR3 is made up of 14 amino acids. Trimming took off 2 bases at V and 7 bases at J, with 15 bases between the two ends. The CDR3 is CSARNWARGNEQFF. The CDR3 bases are TGCAGTGCTAGAAATTGGGCCCGAGGGAATGAGCAGTTCTTC.

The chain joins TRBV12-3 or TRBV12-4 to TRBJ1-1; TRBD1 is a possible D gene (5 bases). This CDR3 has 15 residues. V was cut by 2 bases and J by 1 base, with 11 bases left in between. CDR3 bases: TGTGCCAGCAGTTTACATCCAGGGAGGAACACTGAAGCTTTCTTT. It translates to CASSLHPGRNTEAFF.